This is a list of T cell receptor beta chains from one sample in a study of T cell responses to AZD1222 COVID-19 vaccine. TCRdb's table, derived via immunoSEQ multiplex PCR, lists solely in-frame clones and lacks some. The table lists roughly 200,000 clones, roughly 94% of them singletons. The sequencing used peripheral blood, collected 28 days after the second dose of the MenACWY control vaccine. The receptors derive from an adult who received the MenACWY meningococcal vaccine as a control. The CDR3 runs from the conserved cysteine through the conserved F or W. The order of the fields is V gene, J gene, clone size, D gene, CDR3 DNA, CDR3 protein. The D gene is left open where the match is weak. The size of a clone is reported for some rows only, either as once, few or many, or as a class for expanded clones.

V: TRBV5-4
J: TRBJ2-5
size: NA
D: TRBD1
DNA: TGTGCCAGCAGTTCTGGGACAGTAGAGACCCAGTACTTC
CDR3: CASSSGTVETQYF

V: TRBV11-1
J: TRBJ1-1
size: NA
D: NA
DNA: TGTGCCAGCAGACGAGGGGGGGAAGCTTTCTTT
CDR3: CASRRGGEAFF

V: TRBV5-6
J: TRBJ1-3
size: NA
D: NA
DNA: TGTGCCAGCAGCTTGTTAGGTGCAGGAAACACCATATATTTT
CDR3: CASSLLGAGNTIYF

V: TRBV24-1
J: TRBJ2-7
size: once
D: NA
DNA: TGTGCCACCAGTCGGGCAGGGCCTACCTACGAGCAGTACTTC
CDR3: CATSRAGPTYEQYF

V: TRBV4-1
J: TRBJ2-1
size: once
D: NA
DNA: TGCGCCAGCAGTTTCGACGGATCCCCCTACAATGAGCAGTTCTTC
CDR3: CASSFDGSPYNEQFF

V: TRBV5-5
J: TRBJ2-1
size: NA
D: NA
DNA: TGTGCCAGCAGCTTGAGGGGAGAGAGTGAGCAGTTCTTC
CDR3: CASSLRGESEQFF

V: TRBV12-3/TRBV12-4
J: TRBJ2-7
size: NA
D: NA
DNA: TGTGCCAGCAGTCCACTAGGCGACGAGCAGTACTTC
CDR3: CASSPLGDEQYF

V: TRBV15
J: TRBJ2-7
size: NA
D: TRBD2
DNA: TGTGCCACCAGCAGGGGGGGGAGGGACGAGCAGTACTTC
CDR3: CATSRGGRDEQYF

V: TRBV4-2
J: TRBJ2-4
size: few
D: TRBD2
DNA: TGTGCCAGCAGCCATTCTAGCGGGAGCCAAAACATTCAGTACTTC
CDR3: CASSHSSGSQNIQYF

V: TRBV12-3/TRBV12-4
J: TRBJ1-3
size: NA
D: NA
DNA: TGTGCCAGCAGTGGGAACACCAACACCATATATTTT
CDR3: CASSGNTNTIYF

V: TRBV6-5
J: TRBJ2-2
size: NA
D: NA
DNA: TGTGCCAGCAGTTACGGGCGGGCGAACACCGGGGAGCTGTTTTTT
CDR3: CASSYGRANTGELFF

V: TRBV13
J: TRBJ2-5
size: NA
D: TRBD1
DNA: TGTGCCAGCAGCCTTACAGGGGATTGGGAGACCCAGTACTTC
CDR3: CASSLTGDWETQYF

V: TRBV7-9
J: TRBJ2-1
size: NA
D: NA
DNA: TGTGCCAGCAGCGAGAGCGGTGCTTCCTACAATGAGCAGTTCTTC
CDR3: CASSESGASYNEQFF

V: TRBV2
J: TRBJ2-5
size: NA
D: TRBD2
DNA: TGTGCCAGCAGTGAGGGCATACGGCTAGCGGGGTACCAAGAGACCCAGTACTTC
CDR3: CASSEGIRLAGYQETQYF

V: TRBV1
J: TRBJ2-1
size: once
D: NA
DNA: TGCACCAGCAGCCAAGGGTTTACGGGCCGACTAGCGGGAGGGAATGAGCAGTTCTTC
CDR3: CTSSQGFTGRLAGGNEQFF

V: TRBV6-5
J: TRBJ1-4
size: NA
D: TRBD1
DNA: TGTGCCAGCAGCCGTGCGCAGGGGGGTTTTGAAAAACTGTTTTTT
CDR3: CASSRAQGGFEKLFF

V: TRBV30
J: TRBJ2-3
size: NA
D: TRBD2
DNA: TGTGCCTGGGGCGGGGAGGGCCGCACAGATACGCAGTATTTT
CDR3: CAWGGEGRTDTQYF

V: TRBV7-8
J: TRBJ2-1
size: NA
D: NA
DNA: TGTGCCAGCAGCTTAGTGGGAGTTTCCTACAATGAGCAGTTCTTC
CDR3: CASSLVGVSYNEQFF

V: TRBV7-9
J: TRBJ2-1
size: once
D: NA
DNA: TGTGCCAGCAGCTTATCGGGTCCCACATGGGGGAACTACAATGAGCAGTTCTTC
CDR3: CASSLSGPTWGNYNEQFF

V: TRBV28
J: TRBJ2-3
size: NA
D: NA
DNA: TGTGCCAGCAGTCAACCCACGAGCACAGATACGCAGTATTTT
CDR3: CASSQPTSTDTQYF

V: TRBV28
J: TRBJ1-2
size: NA
D: NA
DNA: TGTGCCAGCAGTGCCGGGACATATGGCTACACCTTC
CDR3: CASSAGTYGYTF

V: TRBV19
J: TRBJ2-7
size: NA
D: TRBD2
DNA: TGTGCCAGTAGTATAGACCTGGGAGGGAACGAGCAGTACTTC
CDR3: CASSIDLGGNEQYF

V: TRBV27
J: TRBJ2-2
size: NA
D: TRBD1
DNA: TGTGCCAGCAGTCCGGGACAGGGGGACGCCGGGGAGCTGTTTTTT
CDR3: CASSPGQGDAGELFF

V: TRBV27
J: TRBJ2-5
size: once
D: NA
DNA: TGTGCCAGCAGTTTGGCCAGGGGAAAATCCCAGTACTTC
CDR3: CASSLARGKSQYF

V: TRBV6-5
J: TRBJ2-2
size: NA
D: NA
DNA: TGTGCCAGCACCGATCGGCCGGACAGCACCGGGGAGCTGTTTTTT
CDR3: CASTDRPDSTGELFF

V: TRBV5-1
J: TRBJ2-3
size: once
D: TRBD1
DNA: TGCGCCAGCAGTCTCACTAGGGGACAGAGCACAGATACGCAGTATTTT
CDR3: CASSLTRGQSTDTQYF

V: TRBV5-1
J: TRBJ2-7
size: NA
D: TRBD1
DNA: TGCGCCAGCAGCTTTACAGGGGGAGACGAGCAGTACTTC
CDR3: CASSFTGGDEQYF

V: TRBV7-2
J: TRBJ2-3
size: NA
D: NA
DNA: TGTGCCAGCAGCCCGCCGCCCGTTGGGGAGACGCAGTATTTT
CDR3: CASSPPPVGETQYF

V: TRBV19
J: TRBJ2-7
size: NA
D: NA
DNA: TGTGCCAGTAGCCAGTCGGGGCACAGCTCCTACGAGCAGTACTTC
CDR3: CASSQSGHSSYEQYF

V: TRBV6-5
J: TRBJ2-1
size: once
D: NA
DNA: TGTGCCAGCAGTTACTCGACTCTGAATGAGCAGTTCTTC
CDR3: CASSYSTLNEQFF

V: TRBV7-2
J: TRBJ2-3
size: NA
D: NA
DNA: TGTGCCAGCACGACTGACAAAAGCACAGATACGCAGTATTTT
CDR3: CASTTDKSTDTQYF

V: TRBV5-6
J: TRBJ2-1
size: NA
D: NA
DNA: TGTGCCAGCAGCTTGGTCAGCTCCTACAATGAGCAGTTCTTC
CDR3: CASSLVSSYNEQFF

V: TRBV19
J: TRBJ2-3
size: NA
D: NA
DNA: TGTGCCAGTAGTATTAGTAGTAGCACAGATACGCAGTATTTT
CDR3: CASSISSSTDTQYF

V: TRBV7-2
J: TRBJ1-2
size: NA
D: NA
DNA: TGTGCCAGCAGCCCGACAGGAGTAATCGGCTACACCTTC
CDR3: CASSPTGVIGYTF

V: TRBV6-5
J: TRBJ1-2
size: NA
D: NA
DNA: TGTGCCAGCAGCCTTTTCTATGGCTACACCTTC
CDR3: CASSLFYGYTF

V: TRBV28
J: TRBJ2-3
size: NA
D: NA
DNA: TGTGCCAGCAGTAGTCCCCTAGTTATTTCAGATACGCAGTATTTT
CDR3: CASSSPLVISDTQYF

V: TRBV5-1
J: TRBJ2-1
size: NA
D: TRBD2
DNA: TGCGCCAGCAGCTTATCCCAGCAGCGGGGTGACAATGAGCAGTTCTTC
CDR3: CASSLSQQRGDNEQFF

V: TRBV3-1/TRBV3-2
J: TRBJ1-1
size: once
D: NA
DNA: TGTGCCAGCAGCCAAGATGAAGACATGAACACTGAAGCTTTCTTT
CDR3: CASSQDEDMNTEAFF

V: TRBV25-1
J: TRBJ1-4
size: NA
D: NA
DNA: TGTGCCAGCAGTTCGGTTAAAGTGTCGACAGGCTACAATGAAAAACTGTTTTTT
CDR3: CASSSVKVSTGYNEKLFF

V: TRBV28
J: TRBJ2-7
size: NA
D: TRBD2
DNA: TGTGCCAGCAGTTTGCCCTCTAGCGGCTTCTCCTACGAGCAGTACTTC
CDR3: CASSLPSSGFSYEQYF

V: TRBV5-6
J: TRBJ2-1
size: NA
D: NA
DNA: TGTGCCAGCAGCTTGTGGAGTGGCGATGAGCAGTTCTTC
CDR3: CASSLWSGDEQFF

V: TRBV30
J: TRBJ2-7
size: NA
D: TRBD1
DNA: TGTGCCTGGAGTGCGGACAGGGCCTACGAGCAGTACTTC
CDR3: CAWSADRAYEQYF

V: TRBV5-1
J: TRBJ1-1
size: NA
D: NA
DNA: TGCGCCAGCAGCTTGGGTGCTCCCGGAGAGGGGAACACTGAAGCTTTCTTT
CDR3: CASSLGAPGEGNTEAFF

V: TRBV5-6
J: TRBJ2-7
size: NA
D: TRBD2
DNA: TGTGCCAGCAGCGCGGGACTAAGTTACGAGCAGTACTTC
CDR3: CASSAGLSYEQYF

V: TRBV2
J: TRBJ2-7
size: NA
D: NA
DNA: TGTGCCAGCAGTGCTAGGAGGGCTTACGAGCAGTACTTC
CDR3: CASSARRAYEQYF

V: TRBV7-8
J: TRBJ1-2
size: NA
D: NA
DNA: TGTGCCAGCAGCCGAATCCCAGGGGATGGCTACACCTTC
CDR3: CASSRIPGDGYTF